Here is one T cell receptor beta chain with its context. These data are taken from a study of control samples from healthy donors and cancer patients. This table comes from immunoSEQ multiplex PCR, and its TCRdb copy is limited to in-frame clones, with some not included. The data hold 150,000 or so clones, with around 96% observed a single time. The CDR3 spans 17 residues. Germline assignment: CDR1 WSHSY and CDR2 SAAADI. V gave up 6 bases and J gave up 4 bases; unmatched junction bases: 8. The sample taken for sequencing was blood. The clonotype was recovered from a man in his forties in good health. The V gene is TRBV10-2, the J gene TRBJ2-3, with TRBD2 identical over 15 bases. The CDR3 coding sequence is TGCGCCAGCAGGCCGGGACTAGCGGGGGGCGGGGCAGATACGCAGTATTTT. Translation: CASRPGLAGGGADTQYF.